These T cell receptor beta chains were read from a single sample in a study of CD4 T cell repertoires in COVID-19. Using immunoSEQ multiplex PCR, the repertoire was profiled, and TCRdb retains in-frame clones only, with some absent. The sample holds 65,000 to 95,000 clones, about four fifths seen once. The starting material was CD4+ T cells from peripheral blood, obtained after recovery from COVID-19. All receptors derive from a human donor who had COVID-19. Each CDR3 is given with its conserved first and last residue. D genes are given only for firm matches. Size is omitted from some rows. Given values are once, few, many or a class for expanded clones.

size: .; D: .; J: TRBJ2-2; V: TRBV20-1; CDR3: CSARSTGELFF; DNA: TGCAGTGCAAGGTCTACCGGGGAGCTGTTTTTT
size: .; D: TRBD1; J: TRBJ2-7; V: TRBV29-1; CDR3: CSARDRGREQYF; DNA: TGCAGCGCCCGGGACAGGGGGCGCGAGCAGTACTTC
size: .; D: .; J: TRBJ2-3; V: TRBV19; CDR3: CASSRAGFTDTQYF; DNA: TGTGCCAGTTCCCGTGCGGGGTTCACAGATACGCAGTATTTT
size: .; D: .; J: TRBJ2-5; V: TRBV5-5; CDR3: CASSLATLVGATQYF; DNA: TGTGCCAGCAGCTTGGCAACTTTAGTGGGCGCGACCCAGTACTTC
size: few; D: .; J: TRBJ1-5; V: TRBV7-8; CDR3: CASSSVGGFQPQHF; DNA: TGTGCCAGCAGCTCGGTTGGCGGGTTTCAGCCCCAGCATTTT
size: .; D: .; J: TRBJ2-7; V: TRBV12-3/TRBV12-4; CDR3: CASSLGARGEQYF; DNA: TGTGCCAGCAGTCTGGGGGCCCGTGGCGAGCAGTACTTC
size: .; D: TRBD1; J: TRBJ2-3; V: TRBV24-1; CDR3: CATSDPEGQGTDTQYF; DNA: TGTGCCACCAGTGACCCTGAGGGACAGGGAACAGATACGCAGTATTTT
size: .; D: .; J: TRBJ2-2; V: TRBV5-4; CDR3: CASSSGAGDTGELFF; DNA: TGTGCCAGCAGCTCGGGAGCTGGAGACACCGGGGAGCTGTTTTTT
size: .; D: .; J: TRBJ2-5; V: TRBV11-2; CDR3: CASSLQRQIQETQYF; DNA: TGTGCCAGCAGCCTCCAACGACAGATCCAAGAGACCCAGTACTTC
size: .; D: .; J: TRBJ2-7; V: TRBV6-5; CDR3: CASNTETFEQYF; DNA: TGTGCCAGCAATACCGAAACGTTCGAGCAGTACTTC
size: once; D: TRBD2; J: TRBJ2-1; V: TRBV7-3; CDR3: CASRYRSGTTNEQFF; DNA: TGTGCCAGCAGGTACCGTTCCGGGACTACCAATGAGCAGTTCTTC
size: .; D: .; J: TRBJ2-7; V: TRBV5-1; CDR3: CASSVVGGVGYEQYF; DNA: TGCGCCAGCAGCGTAGTTGGAGGCGTCGGATACGAGCAGTACTTC
size: .; D: .; J: TRBJ1-2; V: TRBV5-1; CDR3: CASSLEAGSPYGYTF; DNA: TGCGCCAGCAGCTTGGAGGCAGGGTCTCCCTATGGCTACACCTTC
size: .; D: .; J: TRBJ1-3; V: TRBV10-3; CDR3: CAISEGQLSGNTIYF; DNA: TGTGCCATCAGTGAAGGGCAGCTCTCTGGAAACACCATATATTTT
size: .; D: TRBD1; J: TRBJ2-1; V: TRBV19; CDR3: CASSRGDSRHEQFF; DNA: TGTGCCAGTAGTAGAGGGGACAGTAGGCATGAGCAGTTCTTC
size: .; D: TRBD1; J: TRBJ2-4; V: TRBV15; CDR3: CATSSLQGAVRKNIQYF; DNA: TGTGCCACCAGCAGTTTACAGGGGGCCGTAAGAAAAAACATTCAGTACTTC
size: few; D: .; J: TRBJ2-5; V: TRBV6-5; CDR3: CASGISGETQYF; DNA: TGTGCCAGCGGGATTTCCGGGGAGACCCAGTACTTC
size: .; D: TRBD2; J: TRBJ2-5; V: TRBV3-1/TRBV3-2; CDR3: CASSQGGGLQETQYF; DNA: TGTGCCAGCAGCCAAGGCGGGGGGCTCCAAGAGACCCAGTACTTC
size: .; D: .; J: TRBJ2-7; V: TRBV28; CDR3: CASRGNGGSVYEQYF; DNA: TGTGCCAGCAGGGGAAATGGGGGCAGTGTCTACGAGCAGTACTTC
size: .; D: TRBD1; J: TRBJ1-2; V: TRBV5-1; CDR3: CASSTGTGGYSGYTF; DNA: TGCGCCAGCAGCACTGGGACAGGGGGCTATTCTGGCTACACCTTC
size: .; D: .; J: TRBJ2-7; V: TRBV12-3/TRBV12-4; CDR3: CASSFGTDGNVF; DNA: TGTGCCAGCAGCTTCGGGACCGACGGAAACGTGTTC
size: once; D: .; J: TRBJ1-5; V: TRBV12-3/TRBV12-4; CDR3: CASTGGPNQPQHF; DNA: TGTGCCAGCACCGGGGGGCCCAATCAGCCCCAGCATTTT
size: .; D: TRBD2; J: TRBJ2-1; V: TRBV20-1; CDR3: CSASPGLAGRNEQFF; DNA: TGCAGTGCCAGTCCGGGACTAGCGGGACGGAATGAGCAGTTCTTC
size: .; D: .; J: TRBJ1-5; V: TRBV21-1; CDR3: CASSKGLEISNQPQHF; DNA: TGTGCCAGCAGCAAAGGTCTGGAGATAAGCAATCAGCCCCAGCATTTT
size: .; D: .; J: TRBJ1-6; V: TRBV7-3; CDR3: CASSLGSISAYNSPLHF; DNA: TGTGCCAGCAGCTTAGGTAGCATCAGCGCCTATAATTCACCCCTCCACTTT
size: once; D: .; J: TRBJ2-3; V: TRBV5-1; CDR3: CASSLVLWDTQYF; DNA: TGCGCCAGCAGCTTGGTTTTGTGGGATACGCAGTATTTT
size: few; D: .; J: TRBJ2-2; V: TRBV5-1; CDR3: CASSLTVGTGELFF; DNA: TGCGCCAGCAGCTTGACGGTTGGCACCGGGGAGCTGTTTTTT
size: .; D: TRBD2; J: TRBJ2-7; V: TRBV15; CDR3: CATSREGGSPYEQYF; DNA: TGTGCCACCAGCAGAGAGGGCGGGAGCCCCTACGAGCAGTACTTC
size: .; D: .; J: TRBJ2-2; V: TRBV27; CDR3: CASSRITGELFF; DNA: TGTGCCAGCAGTCGAATCACCGGGGAGCTGTTTTTT
size: .; D: .; J: TRBJ1-1; V: TRBV10-3; CDR3: CAISDRGGGNTEAFF; DNA: TGTGCCATCAGTGATAGGGGCGGCGGGAACACTGAAGCTTTCTTT
size: .; D: .; J: TRBJ2-1; V: TRBV4-2; CDR3: CASSQEASQDNEQFF; DNA: TGTGCCAGCAGCCAAGAAGCTAGCCAAGACAATGAGCAGTTCTTC
size: .; D: TRBD1; J: TRBJ1-2; V: TRBV7-9; CDR3: CASSPGGAGYGYTF; DNA: TGTGCCAGCAGCCCAGGGGGCGCTGGCTATGGCTACACCTTC
size: .; D: .; J: TRBJ2-7; V: TRBV20-1; CDR3: CSASRSSGLTEQYF; DNA: TGCAGTGCTAGTAGGTCGTCCGGGCTGACCGAGCAGTACTTC
size: .; D: .; J: TRBJ1-4; V: TRBV11-2; CDR3: CASSRNPGPGNEKLFF; DNA: TGTGCCAGCAGCCGAAATCCGGGACCCGGCAATGAAAAACTGTTTTTT
size: .; D: .; J: TRBJ2-7; V: TRBV15; CDR3: CATSSPLKAYEQYF; DNA: TGTGCCACCAGCAGCCCCCTGAAAGCCTACGAGCAGTACTTC
size: .; D: .; J: TRBJ2-1; V: TRBV5-6; CDR3: CASRGGYNEQFF; DNA: TGTGCCAGCAGGGGGGGCTACAATGAGCAGTTCTTC
size: .; D: TRBD1; J: TRBJ1-3; V: TRBV5-1; CDR3: CASSPPGQSGNTIYF; DNA: TGCGCCAGCAGCCCCCCGGGACAGTCTGGAAACACCATATATTTT
size: .; D: .; J: TRBJ2-1; V: TRBV4-1; CDR3: CASSPRGGGPLANEQFF; DNA: TGCGCCAGCAGCCCCCGTGGAGGAGGCCCCCTAGCCAATGAGCAGTTCTTC
size: .; D: .; J: TRBJ2-5; V: TRBV11-2; CDR3: CASSLNWGPQETQYF; DNA: TGTGCCAGCAGCTTAAACTGGGGGCCGCAAGAGACCCAGTACTTC
size: once; D: TRBD1; J: TRBJ1-5; V: TRBV28; CDR3: CASSRPGGGRHQPQHF; DNA: TGTGCCAGCAGTCGCCCAGGGGGGGGGCGGCATCAGCCCCAGCATTTT
size: .; D: TRBD1; J: TRBJ2-6; V: TRBV5-1; CDR3: CASSITGAGANVLTF; DNA: TGCGCCAGCAGCATTACAGGGGCTGGGGCCAACGTCCTGACTTTC